This TCR beta chain was sequenced during a study of blood T cell repertoires in COVID-19. The CDR3 contains 14 residues. V dropped 4 bases and J dropped 0 bases, with 5 bases sitting between them. Germline CDR1 is SGHTS and CDR2 is YDEGEE. The data were produced by immunoSEQ multiplex PCR, yet TCRdb's version contains in-frame clones alone and is incomplete. This table holds 150,000 to 200,000 clones, around 86% found once. The receptor comes from a woman of 80 years or more with COVID-19, enrolled during active disease. The chain carries TRBV5-8 and TRBJ2-6; no definite D call. Specimen: peripheral blood. CDR3 loop: CASSQYSGANVLTF. Written as DNA, the CDR3 is TGTGCCAGCAGCCAGTACTCTGGGGCCAACGTCCTGACTTTC.